This T cell receptor beta chain was identified in a study of shared clonotypes between healthy human individuals (dated by TCRdb to 2018 to 2021). Broadly, across the study: The cohort comprised a couple of women and three men aged 18 to 49 years. Blood TCR repertoires of roughly five healthy adults were deeply sequenced to estimate repertoire size and the extent of clonotype sharing between individuals. Libraries were prepared and TCR repertoires were sequenced by different laboratories using diverse techniques, in order to increase sequencing depth and limit assay-specific biases. For each donor, three plates each were used for CD4 naive and CD4 memory, two plates were used for CD8 naive, and one plate was used for CD8 memory. Between about 0.94 and 8.9 billion PBMCs per donor were obtained by leukapheresis. What the authors observed across the whole study: The genetic and exposure-history diversity represented was limited by the small number of donors. Even with the large sequencing depth, rarefaction of the sorted-subset datasets indicated that sequencing was incomplete. Around 5% of naive CD4, roughly 3.6% of naive CD8, approximately 2.2% of memory CD4, and 0.4% of memory CD8 clonotypes were shared across several donors. Naive subsets generally had larger estimated clonotype richness than memory subsets did. Only blood was sampled, and tissue TCR repertoires likely differ from those in blood. Higher generation probabilities were observed for clonotypes shared by all four sorted-subset donors than for non-shared clonotypes. Pairwise subsampling indicated that sequencing depth was expected to affect the degree of clonotype sharing among donors.

CD8 naive samples were CD45RO-negative cells positively selected for CCR7, giving a CD45RA+CCR7+ population that excluded TemRA cells. Healthy HIV-negative adults with no recently reported acute infections or vaccinations were included as donors. All donors were Caucasian adults living in Nashville, Tennessee, USA. After blood collection by leukapheresis, PBMCs were isolated using Ficoll-Histopaque density gradient centrifugation and then cryopreserved in the vapor phase of liquid nitrogen. Analytical flow cytometry was used to check the purity and quantity of every magnetically sorted T cell population. Genomic DNA was isolated from every sorted fraction and measured by UV absorbance on a Nanodrop 2000c. TCR CDR3 regions were amplified from genomic DNA by multiplex PCR using the deep immunoSEQ assay. For each cell subset, the extracted genomic DNA was distributed evenly across all wells of several immunoSEQ 96-well plates, and each plate served as one replicate. For sorted subsets, roughly 200 ng of genomic DNA, equivalent to around 29,000 T cell genomes, went into each replicate PCR. Purified libraries were quantified with a Qubit 3.0 fluorometer, sized on a Bioanalyzer 2100, and re-quantified with the KAPA Library Quantification kit. Every immunoSEQ 96-well plate was sequenced on a separate single-read 150-cycle Illumina NextSeq 550 flow cell. Concerning the study's data processing: Because only junctional sequences without quality scores were contained in the immunoSEQ output, filtering matching that applied to full-length reads could not be performed. Sequences were annotated with PyIR, a Python wrapper for IgBLAST v1.9, using IMGT germline references to assign V/J genes and CDR3. Reads were filtered out if the reads had weak V/J assignments (E-value above 1e-6), no CDR3, stop codons, out-of-frame junctions, or ambiguous translated residues. V3J clonotypes were defined as sequences sharing an identical inferred V gene, J gene, and CDR3 amino acid sequence. The percentage overlap between two repertoires was calculated by dividing the number of shared unique clonotypes by the size of the smaller repertoire. Richness of each repertoire was evaluated using RTK rarefaction, the Chao1 estimator, and Recon v2.1 estimates of unobserved clonotypes. For all TCRbeta clonotypes obtained by the gDNA method from a few donors, generation probabilities were computed with OLGA. TCRdb provides this immuneACCESS table in a form limited to in-frame rearrangements. Some clones are lacking; in checked studies, under half of them reflect an unresolved V gene, and why the rest are absent is not known. That table gives V, J and clone size, and the DNA gave D and trimming. The sample has approximately 1.9 million clones on record, 93% of them singletons. The ten largest clonotypes hold around 1.7% of the sample.

The CDR3 measures 12 amino acids from cysteine to phenylalanine. Just CDR3 DNA is preserved here, 36 bases in frame from base 1. CDR1 MNHNY and CDR2 SVGAGI were looked up in the germline V gene (reference sequence). V was cut back by 8 bases and J by 5 bases, leaving a gap of 12 bases between them. This clone was recorded once. The antigen it binds to is not known. Base-call qualities are not available, and no considerably larger clone is one nucleotide away. What was sequenced was naive CD8+ T cells from PBMCs. Reading the label with the study, this specimen's cell subset or site is: CD45RA+CCR7+. The sequence was obtained from a man aged 18 to 29 in good health. Some clones in this sample may be carry-over from other donors' samples. The chain links TRBV6-6 with TRBJ1-2, with no D gene named confidently. In nucleotide form, the sequence is TGTGCCAGCCTTAGAGCCCCTTATGGCTACACCTTC. This translates into CASLRAPYGYTF.